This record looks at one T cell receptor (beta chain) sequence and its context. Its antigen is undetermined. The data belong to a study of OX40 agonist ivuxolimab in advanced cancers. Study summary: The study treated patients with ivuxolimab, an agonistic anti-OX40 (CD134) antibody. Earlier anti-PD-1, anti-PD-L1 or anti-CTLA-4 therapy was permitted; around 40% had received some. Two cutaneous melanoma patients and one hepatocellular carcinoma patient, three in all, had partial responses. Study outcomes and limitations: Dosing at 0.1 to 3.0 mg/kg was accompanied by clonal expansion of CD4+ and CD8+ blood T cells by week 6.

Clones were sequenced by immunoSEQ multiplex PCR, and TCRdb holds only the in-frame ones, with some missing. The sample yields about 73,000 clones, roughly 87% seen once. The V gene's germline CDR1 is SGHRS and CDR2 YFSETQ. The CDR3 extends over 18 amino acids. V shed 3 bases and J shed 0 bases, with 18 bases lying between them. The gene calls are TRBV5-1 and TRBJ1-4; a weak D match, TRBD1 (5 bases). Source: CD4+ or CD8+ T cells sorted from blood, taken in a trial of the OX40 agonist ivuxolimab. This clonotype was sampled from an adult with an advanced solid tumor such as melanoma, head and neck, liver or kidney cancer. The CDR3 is CASSWAAGYRATNEKLFF. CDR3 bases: TGCGCCAGCAGCTGGGCCGCAGGGTACCGGGCAACTAATGAAAAACTGTTTTTT.